What follows describes a single T cell receptor beta chain. Between the trimmed V and J ends, which lost 0 bases and 4 bases, there was a span of 20 bases. In germline, CDR1 is SGHRS, CDR2 YFSETQ. The CDR3 sequence is 17 residues long. Time point meaning: pretreatment peripheral blood. Patients in the study were battling locally advanced or metastatic urothelial carcinoma. This entry belongs to a study of PD-L1 blockade in urothelial cancer. At the level of the study: The study started patients on atezolizumab in about 2014, giving 1,200 mg intravenously every 3 weeks. Blood was subjected to analysis at 3 weeks (second dose) and 6 weeks following treatment start.

Sequencing used immunoSEQ multiplex PCR; TCRdb keeps in-frame clones, though not all of them. The data contain roughly 63,000 clones, 81% of them singletons. The chain carries TRBV5-1 and TRBJ2-7; a possible D gene is TRBD2 (7 bases). This specimen was PBMCs, taken around atezolizumab (anti-PD-L1) treatment. This clonotype was sampled from an older man with urothelial cancer. This CDR3 is CASSLGARGARAYEQYF. The CDR3 coding sequence is TGCGCCAGCAGCTTGGGGGCTCGGGGGGCCCGGGCTTACGAGCAGTACTTC.